This T cell receptor (beta chain) emerged from a study of blood T cell repertoires in COVID-19 (dated by TCRdb to the early 2020s). Looking at the study overall: ImmuneRACE Cohort 3 recovered participants were defined by two consecutive negative NP/OP PCR tests, healthcare professional clearance, or symptom resolution. Collaborator samples came from the United States, Italy and Spain and covered acute and convalescent phases of COVID-19. The material from the prospective study consisted of cDNA or gDNA derived from T cells, B-cell-depleted T cells, or PBMCs. The dataset comprised deeply sampled blood TCRbeta repertoires from subjects exposed to, actively infected with, or recovered from COVID-19. The repertoires were released in a freely available public database meant as a resource for research on the immune response to SARS-CoV-2. Samples were obtained from the ongoing ImmuneRACE study (first 160 participants) and from 950 to 1,500 subjects provided by 6 global collaborators. A de-identified subject ID, COVID-19 status, age in years and sex were almost always included in the sample metadata. HLA class I and class II types, where available, came from metadata supplied by the sample provider rather than from assay-based typing.

CDR1 LNHDA and CDR2 SQIVND are derived from the germline V gene (reference sequence). V loses 5 bases at its end and J loses 6 bases; junction bases beyond the gene matches: 10. Counted from cysteine to phenylalanine, this CDR3 has 15 amino acids. Kept here is only the CDR3 DNA, which spans 45 bases and is read in frame from base 1. Study-wide findings and limitations: The amount of clinical and demographic metadata varied by source and participant and was provided uncurated.

This clone is a singleton in its sample. There is no known antigen for this receptor. Base quality data are lacking; no much larger clone is found one base away. TCRbeta CDR3 regions were amplified from genomic DNA using the immunoSEQ Assay, a bias-controlled multiplex PCR. The authors processed their data as follows. The number of nucleated cells in each sample was estimated by amplification of reference gene primers within the assay. To quantify the absolute abundance of each unique TCRbeta CDR3 rearrangement, sequence reads were collapsed and filtered. For each sample, productive Simpson clonality was calculated as the square root of Simpson's diversity index across productive rearrangements. In TCRdb, the immuneACCESS table is reduced to in-frame sequences with V and J assigned. These tables do not hold every clone; where another copy was compared, an unresolved V gene accounts for under half, and the others remain unexplained. That table is the source of V, J and clone size, and D and trimming were worked out from the DNA. For this sample there are about 210,000 clones; roughly 84% appear just once. Of the sample, approximately 7.3% falls within the top ten clones.

Participants in the prospective study were aged roughly 18 to 95 years, lived in approximately 26 United States geographic areas, and enrolled through a virtual design. In the prospective study, participants were assigned to cohorts based on the clinical history participants reported in a screening survey and a study questionnaire. Each participant in the prospective study had whole blood, serum and a nasopharyngeal or oropharyngeal swab collected by mobile phlebotomists. Prospective study participants could optionally give additional blood draws and questionnaires over an approximately 2-month period. Before DNA extraction, prospective study blood samples were shipped either frozen or at room temperature.

The chain links TRBV19 with TRBJ2-1; TRBD1 matches 7 bases in the middle. The origin of this receptor is a young man in a cohort exposed to, infected with or recovered from COVID-19 (not recorded which). The sample comprised PBMCs or T cells enriched from blood (not recorded which). The CDR3 region: CASSAPGQTTNEQFF. The bases are TGTGCCAGTAGTGCCCCGGGACAGACTACCAATGAGCAGTTCTTC.